This T cell receptor beta chain was captured in a study of regulatory T cells in long-lasting Graves disease (dated by TCRdb to the early 2020s). With regard to the full study: Antithyroid drugs had been taken for less than 3 months by newly diagnosed Graves' disease patients. This study used TCR sequencing and RNA sequencing of peripheral blood to compare persistent Graves' disease patients against newly diagnosed Graves' disease patients. TCR sequencing covered some 13 persistent and approximately 20 newly diagnosed Graves' disease patients, 33 samples in total. The study took place in China and was registered as a clinical trial. Study-level results and caveats: Because the primary lesion, thyroid tissue, could not be accessed, the study looked at peripheral blood alone. Compared with newly diagnosed patients, patients with persistent Graves' disease had lower TCR Shannon entropy and fewer highly expanded clones, which suggests clonal expansion. Only the TCR beta chain was sequenced and analyzed. Persistent patients shared more public clonotypes among themselves (approximately 2,500) than newly diagnosed patients did (approximately 970). The authors noted that the small sample size was a limitation that may lower accuracy.

The intended sense of this specimen's time point label: newly diagnosed GD, antithyroid drugs for less than 3 months. For both TCR sequencing and RNA sequencing, RNA was extracted from PBMCs using TRIzol. The diagnosis of Graves' disease was made according to American Thyroid Association guidelines. Patients were recruited from an endocrinology department in Xi'an, China. From each patient, around 9.3 milliliters of peripheral blood was collected into an EDTA anticoagulant tube. Ficoll Paque Plus density gradient separation was used to isolate PBMCs, and no further T cell sorting was performed. An Agilent 2100 Bioanalyzer and agarose gel were used to check RNA quality, and a NanoDrop 2000 was used to measure RNA concentration. Ten or more counts support this clonotype. Its antigen is unknown. No qualities accompany the bases; no much larger clone lies one base away. Libraries were prepared through multiplex PCR. The sequencer was an Illumina HiSeq 4000. TCR beta libraries were built with iRepertoire HTBI primers and Arm-PCR amplification of CDR3 regions. PCR products were gel purified before sequencing. Regarding the original processing steps: Gene usage analysis of CDR3 amino acid clonotypes relied on the roughly 67 TRBV and 14 TRBJ segments identified across samples. COPE and FqMerger were used to merge filtered high-quality paired reads into contigs. BLAST was used to align contigs to IMGT TRBV, TRBD and TRBJ reference genes, with CDR3 defined following IMGT. Any clonotype with a frequency above 0.1% was counted as a highly expanded clone. Shannon entropy served as the measure of repertoire diversity, while the Gini coefficient captured V-J evenness. Public clonotypes were defined as clonotypes shared by more than one individual. The raw public reads went through TCRdb reprocessing: fastp at Q25, MiXCR clone calling, in-frame beta chains kept. Every distinct CDR3 protein forms one entry, paired with its most common genes and DNA. TCRdb, rather than the study authors, made the V and J calls. This sample is represented by 560,000 or so distinct CDR3 sequences; about 15% of them were singletons. The top ten clonotypes cover approximately 12% of the sample.

These data also featured in a second study, about T cells in Graves' hyperthyroidism and ophthalmopathy. Drawing on the second study: A patient counted as having stable Graves' hyperthyroidism if no progression to ophthalmopathy occurred over 18 months of follow-up. Hyperthyroidism patients were aged 18 to 65 years and newly diagnosed, with disease duration of less than 2 months. Exclusion was applied to patients with uncontrolled infections, other autoimmune diseases, pregnancy or lactation. Diagnoses were established on the basis of clinical symptoms, serum thyroxine and TRAb, thyroid ultrasound, and orbital computed tomography. The first round of RT-PCR for the TCR CDR3 was performed with the HTBI primer set and the Qiagen OneStep RT-PCR kit. Most expanded thyroid clonotypes (frequency above 0.001) were also detected in blood, suggesting blood repertoires may reflect thyroid immune responses. In cross-validation, a model built on a 13 V-J signature told ophthalmopathy apart from stable hyperthyroidism with under 90% sensitivity and about 81% specificity, and in testing the same model reached 80%/75%. In validation, progression to ophthalmopathy was predicted by the model with around 71% sensitivity and 72.22% specificity, a median of around 6.5 months before onset. To identify distinguishing TCR V-J signatures, a discovery cohort of around 100 patients was used, comprising 40 to 45 with Graves' ophthalmopathy and some 60 with stable Graves' hyperthyroidism. Prospective prediction of ophthalmopathy was tested in an independent validation cohort of some 19 hyperthyroidism patients and 15 to 17 patients who later progressed to ophthalmopathy. The roughly 100 discovery patients were divided at random into training and test sets in a 7:3 ratio. Thyroid tissue and blood T-cell repertoires from over 5 Graves' hyperthyroidism patients were also compared in the study. After sampling, hyperthyroidism patients received methimazole starting at 30 mg daily, and ophthalmopathy patients received high-dose intravenous methylprednisolone. The libraries were constructed in a second round of multiplex PCR and then size-selected and purified. Paired-end sequencing of the libraries was performed with 100 bp reads on an Illumina HiSeq2000. SOAPnuke was used to process the raw data, throwing out any read that contained adapters or uncalled bases, had a mean Phred below 15, or lacked an exact constant-primer or identifier match. COPE v1.2.5 was used to merge high-quality paired reads, and clonotypes were defined as unique nucleotide sequences. MiTCR v1.1 was used to align clonotypes to the IMGT TRBV, TRBD and TRBJ reference segments. The analysis was restricted to V-J combinations with a frequency above 0.0001, which together covered 99.2% of the repertoires. The TCS score was defined as the ratio of F50 (clonal expansion) to E x V (chaos), calculated using BLOSUM62-based TCRdist between CDR3 peptides within each V-J. Welch's t-statistics and random forest reduced some 510 V-J features to roughly 13, which were used in a naive Bayes classifier (R e1071). No statistical method was used to fix the sample size in advance, and group allocation was not hidden from the investigators. The paper describes TCR Vbeta CDR3 sequencing of 135 peripheral blood samples, made up of roughly 45 ophthalmopathy patients, 70 to 80 hyperthyroidism patients and some 17 progressor patients.

Sequenced material: peripheral blood mononuclear cells (PBMCs), taken at new diagnosis, from a patient treated with antithyroid drugs. This clonotype was obtained from a man younger than 35 with Graves disease. Donor details come from another sample of the same person, matched by shared clones.

The CDR3 reads as follows: CASSWDESQGIDTQYF. The nucleotide sequence is given as TGTGCCAGCAGTTGGGACGAAAGCCAGGGGATAGATACGCAGTATTTT. The chain couples TRBV6-2 or TRBV6-3 to TRBJ2-3; a weak D assignment points to TRBD1 (6 bases agree). V is cut by 4 bases and J by 5 bases, and the space between the germline ends is 19 bases. Inclusive of the bounding cysteine and phenylalanine, the CDR3 is 16 residues long. Of all the DNA, just the CDR3 is kept, 48 bases in frame from base 1. The germline V gene supplies CDR1 MNHEY and CDR2 SVGEGT.